The 21 T cell receptor beta chains in this list originate from one sample, sequenced in a study of T cells in women clearing cervical HPV infection. The data were produced by immunoSEQ multiplex PCR, yet TCRdb's version contains in-frame clones alone and is incomplete. The sample has around 41,000 clones, and its top ten clones hold 7.6%. What was sequenced was blood buffy coat. The receptors come from a woman aged 18-69 years with a cervical HPV16 infection that either progressed to CIN3+ or cleared (not recorded which).

With regard to this clone: With the read ending 3 residues before the CDR3 end, the germline J gene is used to fill in that end. The chain employs TRBV13 and TRBJ2-5, with D possibly TRBD1 on 6 matching bases. Deletions cut 3 bases from V and 2 bases from J, with 10 bases between. The CDR3 is made up of 14 amino acids. Germline assignment: CDR1 PRHDT and CDR2 FYEKMQ (reference sequence). The covered CDR3 bases are TGTGCCAGCAGCTTCCACAGGGCGCAAGAGACC. This codes for CASSFHRAQET. The full-length CDR3 reads as CASSFHRAQETQYF.

Concerning this clone itself: The missing CDR3 end, 3 residues past where the read stops, is filled in from the germline J gene. This chain uses TRBV19 with TRBJ1-1; D may be TRBD1 (5 bases). Trimming pared 3 bases from V and 3 bases from J, leaving 8 bases between. This CDR3 comprises 13 residues. Germline V lookup: CDR1 LNHDA, CDR2 SQIVND (reference sequence). Partial CDR3 DNA: TGTGCCAGTAGTATGTTGGGGCACACTGAA. It codes for CASSMLGHTE. From start to end, the CDR3 is CASSMLGHTEAFF. Full variable domain (outside the CDR3, taken from reference TRBV19 and TRBJ1-1): DGGITQSPKYLFRKEGQNVTLSCEQNLNHDAMYWYRQDPGQGLRLIYYSQIVNDFQKGDIAEGYSVSREKKESFPLTVTSAQKNPTAFYLCASSMLGHTEAFFGQGTRLTVV.

About this clone: The read finishes 3 residues shy of the CDR3 end, and the germline J gene is used to complete it. The rearrangement joins TRBV29-1 to TRBJ1-2; possible D gene TRBD1, 6 bases. V shed 3 bases and J shed 6 bases, with 17 bases lying between them. The CDR3 has 14 residues. The germline gives CDR1 SQVTM, CDR2 ANQGSEA. This CDR3 is CSVERGGAGNGYTF. The sequenced CDR3 bases are TGCAGCGTTGAGCGGGGGGGGGCAGGGAATGGC.

A note on this clone: The read comes to an end 3 residues before the CDR3 does, leaving the germline J gene to fill in the end. The genes are TRBV25-1 and TRBJ2-3; possibly TRBD1 for D (5 bases). In germline, CDR1 is MGHDK, CDR2 SYGVNS. This CDR3 comprises 15 residues. V shed 7 bases and J shed 4 bases, with 18 bases lying between them. The CDR3: CASTGIWGGADTQYF. The part of the CDR3 DNA that was read is TGTGCCAGCACTGGTATCTGGGGCGGCGCAGATACG.

To note about this clone: Read sequence stops 3 residues before the CDR3 end, and the germline J gene provides the missing end. The genes are TRBV5-1 and TRBJ1-1, with D unresolved. Germline CDR1 reads SGHRS; CDR2 reads YFSETQ. The CDR3 is made up of 13 amino acids. V lost 3 bases, J lost 4 bases, and 10 bases lay in between. The part of the CDR3 DNA that was read is TGCGCCAGCAGCTCTCTAGGAGGCACTGAA. Translation: CASSSLGGTE. The CDR3 in full is CASSSLGGTEAFF.

Worth noting for this clone: The read halts 3 residues ahead of the CDR3 end, with the missing end drawn from the germline J gene. The chain links TRBV5-5 to TRBJ1-5; TRBD1 matches 9 bases. The V and J ends lost 5 bases and 4 bases, in that order; junction bases with no gene match: 7. Germline lookup yields CDR1 SGHKS and CDR2 YYEKEE (reference sequence). This CDR3 is 15 amino acids long. CDR3 protein: CASSRRQGGNQPQHF. The sequenced part of the CDR3 DNA is TGTGCCAGCAGTCGAAGACAGGGGGGGAATCAGCCC.

Concerning this clone: The read ends 3 residues early relative to the CDR3; the germline J gene fills the gap. V gene TRBV20-1 combines with J gene TRBJ1-2; TRBD1 might be the D (6 bases). The germline V and J ends were trimmed by 6 bases and 4 bases, with 21 bases remaining between them. CDR3 size: 15 residues. Germline V gene data show CDR1 as DFQATT and CDR2 as SNEGSKA (reference sequence). This CDR3 is CSATHPQGGSYGYTF. Incomplete CDR3 DNA: TGCAGTGCCACACACCCACAGGGTGGGAGCTATGGC.

Notes on this clone: The read falls 3 residues short of the CDR3 end, and the missing part is taken from the germline J gene. The J gene is TRBJ1-5, the V gene TRBV19, with TRBD1 as a possible D gene (5 bases). CDR1 LNHDA and CDR2 SQIVND come from the germline V gene (reference sequence). V was clipped by 3 bases and J by 2 bases, with 11 bases between them. CDR3 length: 15 residues. The CDR3 reads CASSMERGGNQPQHF. The covered CDR3 bases are TGTGCCAGTAGTATGGAAAGGGGTGGCAATCAGCCC.

Concerning this clone: The missing CDR3 end, 3 residues past where the read stops, is filled in from the germline J gene. The chain combines TRBV7-2 with TRBJ1-1, with D perhaps matching TRBD1 (5 bases). Germline V gene data show CDR1 as SGHTA and CDR2 as FQGNSA. CDR3 length: 15 residues. Trimming took 4 bases from V and 0 from J, leaving 12 bases between them. CDR3 sequence: CASSYPGGMNTEAFF. The part of the CDR3 DNA that was read is TGTGCCAGCAGCTACCCGGGGGGGATGAACACTGAA.

On this clone itself: The read falls 3 residues short of the CDR3 end, and the missing part is taken from the germline J gene. This chain joins TRBV7-6 and TRBJ2-2; 10 bases agree with TRBD1. This CDR3 is built from 16 residues. Germline lookup yields CDR1 SGHVS and CDR2 FNYEAQ. Trimming at V came to 5 bases and at J to 6 bases, leaving 9 bases not matched to a gene. The CDR3 reads CASSPGTGVRSGELFF. CDR3 DNA, as far as it was read: TGTGCCAGCAGCCCCGGGACAGGGGTGCGTTCCGGGGAG.

Of note for this clone: The CDR3 is cut off 3 residues early in the read; its end comes from the germline J gene. This chain joins TRBV20-1 and TRBJ1-5; TRBD1 aligns across 8 bases. Germline V lookup: CDR1 DFQATT, CDR2 SNEGSKA (reference sequence). The junction had 10 bases not matched to a gene; V was cut back by 3 bases and J by 6 bases. There are 15 residues in the CDR3. Here the CDR3 reads CSARPDRGGSQPQHF. Partial CDR3 DNA: TGCAGTGCTAGGCCTGACAGGGGAGGAAGTCAGCCC.

With regard to this clone: The read ends 3 residues shy of where the CDR3 ends; the end is completed using the germline J gene. This rearrangement joins TRBV19 to TRBJ1-4; the match to TRBD1 covers 7 bases. The CDR3 has 13 residues. The germline CDR1 and CDR2 sequences are LNHDA and SQIVND (reference sequence). Trimming at V came to 8 bases and at J to 5 bases, leaving 5 bases not matched to a gene. The CDR3 sequence: CASAGGSNEKLFF. Partial CDR3 DNA: TGTGCCAGTGCAGGGGGTTCGAATGAAAAA.

Remarks on this clone: The read finishes 3 residues shy of the CDR3 end, and the germline J gene is used to complete it. This chain uses TRBV29-1 with TRBJ1-2; D unresolved. In germline, CDR1 is SQVTM, CDR2 ANQGSEA. The length of the CDR3 is 11 residues. The covered CDR3 bases are TGCAGCGACCTGGGCGGGGAGGGC. Translating it yields CSDLGGEG. The whole CDR3 is CSDLGGEGYTF.

Incomplete CDR3 DNA: TGTGCCAGCAGCTTACGGGGAGAGACC. The encoded protein is CASSLRGET. In full, the CDR3 is CASSLRGETQYF. The gene calls are TRBV7-9 and TRBJ2-5; D perhaps matches TRBD2 (5 bases). The CDR3 end is not reached by the read, which stops 3 residues before it; the germline J gene fills it in. Between the trimmed V and J ends, which lost 2 bases and 4 bases, there was a span of 5 bases. This CDR3 region has 12 residues. Germline CDR1 and CDR2: SEHNR and FQNEAQ (reference sequence).

Note on this clone: The read is 3 residues too short to cover the CDR3 end, so that end is filled in from the germline J gene. This chain connects TRBV5-1 to TRBJ2-5; D is possibly TRBD2 (5 bases). V lost 2 bases and J 1 base, leaving 12 bases between the germline ends. CDR1 SGHRS and CDR2 YFSETQ come from the germline V gene. CDR3 length: 15 residues. The CDR3 bases that were read are TGCGCCAGCAGCTTAGGTGCCAGCGGCCAAGAGACC. The encoded protein is CASSLGASGQET. The entire CDR3 sequence reads CASSLGASGQETQYF.

A remark on this clone: The read ends 3 residues shy of where the CDR3 ends; the end is completed using the germline J gene. The chain is built from TRBV6-1 and TRBJ2-5, with TRBD2 matching 8 bases. V dropped 2 bases and J dropped 4; count of bases not matched to a gene: 15. The CDR3 spans 18 residues. The V gene's germline CDR1 is MNHNS and CDR2 SASEGT. CDR3 in amino acids: CASSEIWGGGGSRETQYF. The CDR3 bases that were read are TGTGCCAGCAGTGAAATATGGGGGGGCGGGGGGTCCCGAGAGACC.

On this clone: The read comes to an end 3 residues before the CDR3 does, leaving the germline J gene to fill in the end. The chain links TRBV19 to TRBJ2-5, with unresolved D. The CDR3 loop spans 13 amino acids. Germline loops: CDR1 LNHDA, CDR2 SQIVND (reference sequence). Trimming shortened V by 5 bases and J by 0 bases, and 7 bases separated the two germline ends. CDR3 loop: CASSGRDQETQYF. The sequenced part of the CDR3 DNA is TGTGCCAGTAGTGGGCGAGACCAAGAGACC.

CDR3 DNA, as far as it was read: TGTGCCAGCAGCGCCGGGACTAGCTACCACAATGAG. Translating it yields CASSAGTSYHNE. The entire CDR3 protein is CASSAGTSYHNEAFF. The rearrangement uses TRBV7-9 and TRBJ1-1, with a tentative D call TRBD1 (5 bases). Coverage ceases 3 residues before the CDR3 finishes, and the germline J gene fills in the end. From germline, CDR1 is SEHNR and CDR2 FQNEAQ (reference sequence). The CDR3 loop spans 15 amino acids.

Worth noting for this clone: The read stops 3 residues short of the end of the CDR3; the missing end is completed from the germline J gene. The chain carries TRBV19 and TRBJ2-2; no firm D call. The V gene lost 2 bases and the J gene lost 5 bases, with 6 bases spanning the gap. The CDR3 consists of 13 residues. CDR1 and CDR2 (germline): LNHDA, SQIVND (reference sequence). The CDR3 DNA, read in part, is TGTGCCAGTAGTATACAAAGGACCGGGGAG. As protein: CASSIQRTGE. The whole CDR3 region reads CASSIQRTGELFF.

Turning to this clone: Read coverage stops 3 residues before the CDR3 terminus; the germline J gene supplies the remainder. The chain is built from TRBV14 and TRBJ2-1; 14 bases are shared with TRBD2. The CDR3 has 18 amino acids. V lost 4 bases to trimming and J lost 1 base; unmatched junction nucleotides: 6. CDR1 and CDR2 (germline): SGHDN, FVKESK. CDR3 DNA, as far as it was read: TGTGCCAGCAGCCCGGGACTAGCGGGAGTGAGGTCCTACAATGAG. This gives the protein CASSPGLAGVRSYNE. The entire CDR3 protein reads CASSPGLAGVRSYNEQFF.

About this clone itself: Read data end 3 residues before the CDR3 end; the end is taken from the germline J gene. The V gene is TRBV7-6, the J gene TRBJ2-1, with 8 nucleotides matching TRBD1. The ends lost 5 bases at V and 2 bases at J; junction bases unmatched: 5. The germline gives CDR1 SGHVS, CDR2 FNYEAQ. The CDR3 is 15 amino acids. The CDR3 is CASSLGQAPYNEQFF. The covered CDR3 bases are TGTGCCAGCAGCCTGGGACAGGCCCCCTACAATGAG.